A single sample gave rise to the 27 T cell receptor beta chains below, sequenced in a study of response to subunit inactivated influenza vaccine. TCRdb used MiXCR to reprocess the RT-PCR reads, holding one entry per CDR3 protein. This sample has 700,000 to 800,000 distinct CDR3 sequences, with 15% to 20% found just once. The source material was PBMCs from blood, sampled less than 6 days after vaccination. The source is a man aged 50-59 years who received an inactivated influenza vaccine.

The CDR3 loop is CAISDSWMNTGELFF. CDR3 in DNA: TGTGCCATCAGTGATTCATGGATGAACACCGGGGAGCTGTTTTTT. V usage is TRBV10-3 and J usage is TRBJ2-2; D is ambiguous. CDR1 and CDR2 from the germline V gene are ENHRY and SYGVKD. V was shortened by 3 bases and J by 1 base, with 9 bases between the two germline ends. The CDR3 sequence is 15 residues long.

Points on this clonotype: One end of the junction fails to match germline, which may point to a read error. The J gene is TRBJ2-1, the V gene TRBV7-7; the D gene is possibly TRBD2 (6 bases). The CDR3 contains 13 residues. Germline assignment: CDR1 SSHAT and CDR2 FNYEAQ (reference sequence). For the CDR3, the DNA is TGTGCTAGCAGCCAGGACTACAACAATGAGCAGTTCTTC. Its translation is CASSQDYNNEQFF.

The genes are TRBV28 and TRBJ2-1; 9 bases align to TRBD1. The CDR3 is 16 amino acids. CDR1 MDHEN and CDR2 SYDVKM come from the germline V gene. With V trimmed by 6 bases and J by 4 bases, 10 bases remained unmatched. The DNA for the CDR3 is TGTGCCAGCAGACGTACAGGGGGCCGAACTTACAATGAGCAGTTCTTC. Its protein is CASRRTGGRTYNEQFF.

The chain links TRBV7-7 to TRBJ2-5, with D perhaps being TRBD1 or TRBD2 (5 bases each). Germline V gives CDR1 SSHAT, CDR2 FNYEAQ (reference sequence). The CDR3 has 16 residues. DNA of the CDR3: TGTGCTATCAGCTCCCACCCGGGGCCCCGACTGGAGACCCAGTACTTC. It translates to CAISSHPGPRLETQYF.

The V gene is TRBV11-2, the J gene TRBJ2-4; 10 nucleotides line up with TRBD2. The CDR3 sequence is 21 residues long. Germline CDR1 reads SGHAT; CDR2 reads FQNNGV. V shed 0 bases and J 0 bases; nucleotides not matched to a gene: 14. The CDR3 loop reads CASSLDGAQRGGRIAKNIQYF. In DNA, the CDR3 is TGTGCCAGCAGCTTAGATGGTGCCCAGCGGGGGGGACGGATAGCCAAAAACATTCAGTACTTC.

The J gene is TRBJ1-1, the V gene TRBV10-3; tentative D call: TRBD1 (6 bases). CDR1 and CDR2 from the germline V gene are ENHRY and SYGVKD. Trimming removed 7 bases at V and 6 bases at J, with 30 bases between. This CDR3 has 18 residues. CDR3 in amino acids: CAIKGEGGFWERDSEAFF. The CDR3, as DNA: TGTGCCATCAAGGGGGAAGGGGGGTTTTGGGAAAGGGATTCTGAAGCTTTCTTT.

This clonotype was seen more than once but under ten times. The V gene is TRBV20-1, the J gene TRBJ2-3, with 9 positions matching TRBD2. The CDR3 spans 14 residues. From germline, CDR1 is DFQATT and CDR2 SNEGSKA (reference sequence). V shed 3 bases, J shed 2 bases, and the junction held 3 bases outside the gene matches. The CDR3 protein is CSARTSGLTDTQYF. The CDR3 DNA reads as TGCAGTGCTAGGACTAGCGGACTCACAGATACGCAGTATTTT.

This chain's CDR3 is CASSLKTSSLNEQFF. The CDR3 nucleotides are TGTGCCAGCAGCTTAAAGACTAGTTCTCTCAATGAGCAGTTCTTC. The gene calls are TRBV7-3 and TRBJ2-1, with TRBD2 as a possible D gene (6 bases). V lost 1 base to trimming and J lost 6 bases, with 13 bases between them. The CDR3 runs 15 residues. Germline CDR1 reads SGHTA; CDR2 reads FQGTGA.

This clonotype was counted ten times or more. The rearrangement links TRBV2 to TRBJ1-1; 9 bases line up with TRBD1. V was clipped by 7 bases and J by 6 bases; unmatched bases: 12. The CDR3 contains 15 residues. CDR1 and CDR2 (germline): SNHLY, FYNNEI. This CDR3 reads CASKERTGVSSEAFF. CDR3 DNA sequence: TGTGCCAGCAAAGAAAGGACAGGGGTTAGTTCTGAAGCTTTCTTT.

The table lists this clonotype with a few counts. The rearrangement links TRBV5-1 to TRBJ2-1; TRBD1 matches 8 bases. Trimming at V came to 4 bases and at J to 5 bases, leaving 8 bases not matched to a gene. The CDR3 covers 15 residues. Germline CDR1 reads SGHRS; CDR2 reads YFSETQ. CDR3 amino acids: CASSVGTGQHNEQFF. The CDR3 coding sequence is TGCGCCAGCAGCGTAGGGACAGGTCAACACAATGAGCAGTTCTTC.

This clonotype came up many times. V gene TRBV20-1 combines with J gene TRBJ2-1, with TRBD2 matching 9 bases. J was trimmed by 4 bases and V by 5 bases; bases with no gene match: 6. CDR1 is DFQATT and CDR2 is SNEGSKA in the germline V gene (reference sequence). The CDR3 loop spans 14 amino acids. CDR3 sequence: CSADLAGRYNEQFF. Here the CDR3 DNA reads TGCAGTGCTGATCTAGCGGGGCGTTACAATGAGCAGTTCTTC.

A word on this clonotype: This may be a read error, as it is one base from a much larger clone. The chain has TRBV20-1 and TRBJ2-1; D may be TRBD2 (6 bases). V lost 1 base and J 8 bases, leaving 21 bases between the germline ends. The germline V gene encodes CDR1 DFQATT and CDR2 SNEGSKA (reference sequence). The CDR3 covers 16 residues. The CDR3, as DNA: TGCAGTGCTAGAGGGATTTCGGGCGGGGCTCTATATGAGCAGTTCTTC. This encodes CSARGISGGALYEQFF.

The sample holds a few counts of this clonotype. The genes are TRBV28 and TRBJ1-1; 9 bases are shared with TRBD1. The length of the CDR3 is 15 residues. CDR1 MDHEN and CDR2 SYDVKM come from the germline V gene. The ends lost 7 bases at V and 5 bases at J; junction bases unmatched: 11. CDR3 protein: CASNPVPTGGTEAFF. Written as DNA, the CDR3 is TGTGCCAGCAACCCGGTACCGACAGGGGGGACTGAAGCTTTCTTT. Drawing the rest from reference TRBV28 and TRBJ1-1, the complete variable domain is DVKVTQSSRYLVKRTGEKVFLECVQDMDHENMFWYRQDPGLGLRLIYFSYDVKMKEKGDIPEGYSVSREKKERFSLILESASTNQTSMYLCASNPVPTGGTEAFFGQGTRLTVV.

The genes are TRBV20-1 and TRBJ1-6, with a possible D match to TRBD1 (5 bases). The CDR3 consists of 15 residues. V lost 0 bases and J lost 7, with 13 bases in between. CDR1 is DFQATT and CDR2 is SNEGSKA in the germline V gene (reference sequence). The CDR3 DNA sequence: TGCAGTGCTAGAGACCCGGGACGCAGAAATTCACCCCTCCACTTT. Translated: CSARDPGRRNSPLHF.

With respect to this clonotype: One end of the junction is discordant with germline, which a read error may explain. The chain is built from TRBV7-1 and TRBJ2-7; TRBD1 agrees at 11 bases. TRBV7-1 is noted as an ORF with a role that remains uncertain. The CDR3 consists of 15 residues. CDR3 sequence (DNA): TGTGCGAGCAGTTCCGGGACAGGGGGACTCGGCGAGCAGTACTTC. Its translation: CASSSGTGGLGEQYF.

CDR3 bases: TGTGCCAGCAGGGGACAGGGAATCTACGAGCAGTACTTC. This translates into CASRGQGIYEQYF. The V gene is TRBV6-1, the J gene TRBJ2-7; 9 bases fit TRBD1. In germline, CDR1 is MNHNS, CDR2 SASEGT. V lost 6 bases and J lost 3; bases outside the gene matches: 3. This CDR3 spans 13 amino acids.

The rearrangement joins TRBV4-2 to TRBJ1-1; TRBD1 might be the D (5 bases). From germline, CDR1 is LGHNA and CDR2 YNFKEQ. V lost 0 bases to trimming and J lost 3 bases, with 8 bases between them. This CDR3 is built from 14 residues. CDR3 sequence: CASSQDRVDTEAFF. The CDR3 nucleotides are TGTGCCAGCAGCCAAGACAGGGTGGACACTGAAGCTTTCTTT.

This clonotype was seen more than once but under ten times. V gene TRBV5-1 combines with J gene TRBJ1-2; TRBD1 agrees at 9 bases. The CDR3 covers 15 residues. The V and J ends lost 3 bases and 8 bases, in that order; junction bases with no gene match: 11. The V gene's germline CDR1 is SGHRS and CDR2 YFSETQ. This CDR3 is CASSSGTGRSGGYTF. For the CDR3, the DNA is TGCGCCAGCAGCTCCGGGACAGGGCGTTCAGGCGGCTACACCTTC.

The table lists this clonotype with many counts. This chain uses TRBV12-3 or TRBV12-4 with TRBJ1-5; weak D call: TRBD1 (5 bases). The germline V and J ends were trimmed by 3 bases and 7 bases, with 10 bases remaining between them. The CDR3 totals 13 residues. In nucleotides, the CDR3 is TGTGCCAGCAGTTTTGTTCAGGGCCAGCCCCAGCATTTT. Protein: CASSFVQGQPQHF.

In the case of this clonotype: A read error may produce the germline difference seen at one junction end. The CDR3 nucleotides read TGCAGTGCTAGAGATAGTACGGGGATATCCTTCAATGAGCAGTTCTTC. Its protein is CSARDSTGISFNEQFF. The rearrangement uses TRBV20-1 and TRBJ2-1; possible D gene TRBD2, 5 bases. This CDR3 is 16 amino acids long. CDR1 is DFQATT, CDR2 SNEGSKA, per germline (reference sequence).

The chain is built from TRBV24-1 and TRBJ2-5, with 10 nucleotides matching TRBD1. Trimming took 5 bases from V and 5 from J; bases not matched to a gene: 7. The CDR3 extends over 15 amino acids. The germline gives CDR1 KGHDR, CDR2 SFDVKD. CDR3: CATSGSTGGGETQYF. For the CDR3, the DNA is TGTGCCACCAGTGGTTCGACAGGGGGCGGCGAGACCCAGTACTTC.

This clonotype was seen ten or more times. The V call is TRBV27, the J call TRBJ2-7; D unresolved. This CDR3 has 15 amino acids. Trimming removed 2 bases at V and 0 bases at J, with 11 bases between. Germline CDR1 MNHEY, CDR2 SMNVEV (reference sequence). CDR3 loop: CASSLRPITSYEQYF. The CDR3, as DNA: TGTGCCAGCAGTTTAAGGCCCATCACCTCCTACGAGCAGTACTTC.

V gene TRBV12-3 or TRBV12-4 combines with J gene TRBJ1-3; maybe TRBD1 (5 bases). CDR3 length: 14 amino acids. Trimming stripped 7 bases from V and 2 bases from J, with 12 bases between. CDR3 DNA: TGTGCCAGCACCCCAACAGGCCCTGGAAACACCATATATTTT. It encodes CASTPTGPGNTIYF.

This rearrangement joins TRBV18 to TRBJ2-7, with D tentatively TRBD1 or TRBD2 (5 bases each). The germline V gene encodes CDR1 KGHSH and CDR2 LQKENI. CDR3 length equals 13 residues. Trimming removed 3 bases at V and 5 bases at J, with 11 bases between. CDR3 region: CASSPGTIHEQYF. CDR3 nucleotide sequence: TGTGCCAGCTCACCCGGGACCATCCACGAGCAGTACTTC.

This clonotype came up a few times. The genes are TRBV20-1 and TRBJ2-7; the D is unclear. The V and J ends lost 6 bases and 0 bases respectively, with 15 bases between them. CDR1 is DFQATT, CDR2 SNEGSKA, per germline (reference sequence). The CDR3 has 14 residues. The CDR3 loop reads CSASQSSSSYEQYF. CDR3 coding DNA: TGCAGTGCCAGCCAGTCCTCATCCTCCTACGAGCAGTACTTC.

V and J are TRBV21-1 and TRBJ1-2; TRBD1 is the table's D call and was not checked against the DNA. TRBV21-1 is marked as a pseudogene. The CDR3 is 12 residues long. CDR3 region: CASSKDGGGYTF. CDR3 in DNA: TGTGCCAGCAGCAAAGATGGGGGCGGCTACACCTTC.

This clonotype was seen only once. This chain connects TRBV6-4 to TRBJ2-1; 8 nucleotides line up with TRBD2. In germline, CDR1 is MRHNA, CDR2 SNTAGT. The V and J ends lost 4 bases and 7 bases, in that order; junction bases with no gene match: 9. This CDR3 is 15 amino acids long. In DNA form, the CDR3 reads TGTGCCAGCAGTGTGACGGGGGGGCTGGGAAATGAGCAGTTCTTC. Translated: CASSVTGGLGNEQFF.